This T cell receptor (beta chain) originates from a study of T cells after yellow fever vaccination. The sample holds a few counts of this clonotype. Germline values: CDR1 MNHEY, CDR2 SVGEGT. The CDR3 consists of 16 residues. V was shortened by 6 bases and J by 6 bases, with 20 bases between the two germline ends. For TCR, cDNA came from 5'RACE template switching, which added a universal primer site and UMIs. Using its own MiXCR run on the 5' RACE reads, TCRdb lists one record per CDR3 protein. The table lists approximately 300,000 distinct CDR3 sequences, more than 8.5% of them singletons. The chain couples TRBV6-2 or TRBV6-3 to TRBJ2-2; weak D call: TRBD1 (5 bases). The sequenced sample was PBMCs, obtained on the day of the first yellow fever vaccination. This sequence originates from a man younger than 35 who received the YFV17D yellow fever vaccine. The CDR3 DNA sequence: TGTGCCAGCAGCCTAAGGGCCTCCGGCAGGGCCGGGGAGCTGTTTTTT. As protein: CASSLRASGRAGELFF.